This T cell receptor (beta chain) is drawn from a study of shared clonotypes between healthy human individuals. Across the whole study: Used for every donor were three CD4 naive, three CD4 memory, two CD8 naive and one CD8 memory plate. Findings of the study overall: Non-shared clonotypes were found to have lower generation probabilities than the clonotypes that were shared by all four of the sorted-subset donors.

The CDR3 length is 13 residues. V lost 1 base and J lost 5, with 8 bases in between. Germline V CDR1 and CDR2: LNHDA, SQIVND (reference sequence). Here immunoSEQ multiplex PCR was the method, and the copy in TCRdb shows in-frame clones only, minus some. The sample holds approximately 2,000,000 clones, roughly 92% seen once. Comment on this clone: Antigen specificity is unknown.

The sample was naive CD4+ T cells from PBMCs. Subset specified: CD45RA+ positively selected. The V gene is TRBV19, the J gene TRBJ2-5; D is undetermined. The receptor's source is a man between 18 and 29 years old in good health. Some clones in this sample may be carry-over from other donors' samples. The CDR3 reads CASSIGPPETQYF. The CDR3, as DNA: TGTGCCAGTAGTATAGGTCCTCCCGAGACCCAGTACTTC.